This is a list of T cell receptor beta chains from one sample in a study of beta chain features in type 1 diabetes. TCRdb keeps only in-frame clones here, not all; method: immunoSEQ multiplex PCR. Of over 650,000 clones in the sample, 11% to 15% were seen once. Sequenced material: naive CD4+ T cells from blood. Receptors were obtained from a man in his late teens or twenties with type 1 diabetes. Both conserved end residues are part of each CDR3. A D gene is named only where the DNA matches it firmly. Clone sizes are given selectively: once, few, many, or a class where the clone is expanded.

j_call,v_call,clone_size,d_call,cdr3_nt,cdr3_aa
TRBJ2-7,TRBV10-3,few,TRBD1,TGTGCCATCAGTGCCGGGACAGTGGGTGGAGAGCAGTACTTC,CAISAGTVGGEQYF
TRBJ2-1,TRBV30,few,NA,TGTGCCTGGAGTGGGACTTCGATGGGTGAGCAGTTCTTC,CAWSGTSMGEQFF
TRBJ2-1,TRBV7-6,NA,TRBD2,TGTGCCAGCAGCTCTTTAGCGGGCGCTGGATACAATGAGCAGTTCTTC,CASSSLAGAGYNEQFF
TRBJ1-1,TRBV5-1,few,NA,TGCGCCAGCAGCTTGGGAACGACTGAAGCTTTCTTT,CASSLGTTEAFF
TRBJ2-5,TRBV30,few,NA,TGTGCCTGGAGCAGTAATACCCGAAAGACCCAGTACTTC,CAWSSNTRKTQYF
TRBJ2-3,TRBV7-7,NA,NA,TGTGCTAGCAGCTATAGTGCCCGTGGAGATACGCAGTATTTT,CASSYSARGDTQYF
TRBJ2-3,TRBV7-2,few,NA,TGTGCCAGCAGCTTCCCGGGGGCCGCCACAGATACGCAGTATTTT,CASSFPGAATDTQYF
TRBJ1-3,TRBV29-1,few,NA,TGCAGCGTCGCCTACCGCTCTGGAAACACCATATATTTT,CSVAYRSGNTIYF
TRBJ1-1,TRBV28,NA,NA,TGTGCCAGCAGTTTCCTCCAAAGTTATAACACTGAAGCTTTCTTT,CASSFLQSYNTEAFF
TRBJ2-3,TRBV7-2,few,NA,TGTGCCAGCAGCTTAGCGTCGGCAGATACGCAGTATTTT,CASSLASADTQYF
TRBJ1-1,TRBV30,NA,NA,TGTGCCTGGAGTGTACGAGGGGAAGCTTTCTTT,CAWSVRGEAFF
TRBJ1-5,TRBV27,few,NA,TGTGCCAGCAGTTACTCGGCAGGCCGGGACGGAGTGGAAAATCAGCCCCAGCATTTT,CASSYSAGRDGVENQPQHF
TRBJ2-5,TRBV10-3,NA,NA,TGTGCCATCAGTGAGTCTAAGGGTCGGGAGACCCAGTACTTC,CAISESKGRETQYF
TRBJ2-3,TRBV4-2,once,TRBD2,TGTGCCAGCAGCCAATCCCTCGCGGGGGTGAGCACAGATACGCAGTATTTT,CASSQSLAGVSTDTQYF
TRBJ2-4,TRBV21-1,few,NA,TGTGCCAGCAGCAACTTTAGACAGGGAACATCAAATTACATTCAGTACTTC,CASSNFRQGTSNYIQYF
TRBJ2-3,TRBV10-3,NA,TRBD2,TGTGCCATCAGTGGACTAGCGGGGGGGACTGGGGATACGCAGTATTTT,CAISGLAGGTGDTQYF
TRBJ2-7,TRBV7-9,NA,TRBD1,TGTGCCAGCAGCATCGGGACAGTCGGCTACGAGCAGTACTTC,CASSIGTVGYEQYF
TRBJ2-5,TRBV6-5,few,NA,TGTGCCAGCAGTTACTCGATGTCCGGGAAAGGGGCCCAGTACTTC,CASSYSMSGKGAQYF
TRBJ2-7,TRBV6-6,few,TRBD1,TGTGCCAGCAGTCTCGACAGGGTCCCTGTGTCATACGAGCAGTACTTC,CASSLDRVPVSYEQYF
TRBJ2-6,TRBV2,NA,NA,TGTGCCAGCACCAAGGCAGGCTCTGGGGCCAACGTCCTGACTTTC,CASTKAGSGANVLTF
TRBJ1-6,TRBV6-1,few,TRBD1,TGTGCCAGCAAACCAAGGGAAGGGGGCAACTCACCCCTCCACTTT,CASKPREGGNSPLHF
TRBJ2-1,TRBV11-2,NA,TRBD1,TGTGCCAGCACCGAAAGACACCACAGGGGCCATGAGCAGTTCTTC,CASTERHHRGHEQFF
TRBJ2-3,TRBV5-1,NA,NA,TGCGCCAGCAGCTCCTTAACGGGGTCGACAGATACGCAGTATTTT,CASSSLTGSTDTQYF
TRBJ1-2,TRBV28,NA,NA,TGTGCCAGCAGTCCCGGAGGATTAGCAGACGGCTACACCTTC,CASSPGGLADGYTF
TRBJ1-1,TRBV5-1,NA,TRBD1,TGCGCCAGCAGCTTGGCTACGACAGGGGACACTGAAGCTTTCTTT,CASSLATTGDTEAFF
TRBJ2-5,TRBV7-9,NA,NA,TGTGCCAGCAGCTTAGCCCCTTCCCCAGGGTTGACCCAGTACTTC,CASSLAPSPGLTQYF
TRBJ2-1,TRBV2,NA,TRBD1,TGTGCCAGACAGGGGGATGATGGGATATACAATGAGCAGTTCTTC,CARQGDDGIYNEQFF
TRBJ2-5,TRBV10-3,few,TRBD2,TGTGCCATCAGAGCCACAAGCGGGAACCAAGAGACCCAGTACTTC,CAIRATSGNQETQYF
TRBJ2-1,TRBV15,NA,NA,TGTGCCACCAGCAGAGTGGCGGAAGAGCAGTTCTTC,CATSRVAEEQFF
TRBJ2-1,TRBV5-1,NA,NA,TGCGCCAGCAGCGCCCTAAGCTCTGGGATTGAGCAGTTCTTC,CASSALSSGIEQFF
TRBJ2-1,TRBV9,NA,NA,TGTGCCAGCAGCCAGAGAGACAATGAGCAGTTCTTC,CASSQRDNEQFF
TRBJ1-1,TRBV27,few,NA,TGTGCCAGCAGTTTCCAAAGCGGGGTGAACACTGAAGCTTTCTTT,CASSFQSGVNTEAFF
TRBJ1-2,TRBV20-1,few,NA,TGCAGTGTTCGAAGTAACTATGGCTACACCTTC,CSVRSNYGYTF
TRBJ2-7,TRBV7-9,NA,TRBD1,TGTGCCAGCAGCCTCGGGACAGGGTTCTACGAGCAGTACTTC,CASSLGTGFYEQYF
TRBJ2-5,TRBV25-1,few,TRBD1,TGTGCCAGCAGTGACCTACGGACAGGGGGAGGAGAGACCCAGTACTTC,CASSDLRTGGGETQYF
TRBJ1-1,TRBV28,NA,TRBD1,TGTGCCAGCAGTTTCCCCGACAGGGAGAGTGAAGCTTTCTTT,CASSFPDRESEAFF
TRBJ2-1,TRBV6-1,NA,NA,TGTGCCAGCAGTGGGGACGTGCAAGAGCAGTTCTTC,CASSGDVQEQFF
TRBJ2-7,TRBV23-1,few,NA,TGCGCCAGCAGTCAATCAGAACTGTTCTCCTACGAGCAGTACTTC,CASSQSELFSYEQYF
TRBJ2-5,TRBV6-6,NA,TRBD1,TGTGCCAGCAGTTCCCTCCGGGACAGACAAGAGACCCAGTACTTC,CASSSLRDRQETQYF
TRBJ2-3,TRBV7-2,NA,NA,TGTGCCAGCAGCGCAAGTGGACAATCAGATACGCAGTATTTT,CASSASGQSDTQYF
TRBJ1-2,TRBV25-1,few,NA,TGTGCCAGCAGCCAAAATCGGGGCTACACCTTC,CASSQNRGYTF
TRBJ2-7,TRBV5-1,few,TRBD1,TGCGCCAGCAGCTCTTCGACAGGGGGGCTCTCCTACGAGCAGTACTTC,CASSSSTGGLSYEQYF
TRBJ2-1,TRBV11-2,NA,NA,TGTGCCAGCAGGCTACTTGAGGACCCCTACCCGTCCTACAATGAGCAGTTCTTC,CASRLLEDPYPSYNEQFF
TRBJ1-2,TRBV13,NA,NA,TGTGCCAGCAGCGAAAAGGGCGTCGGGGCTGGTGGCTACACCTTC,CASSEKGVGAGGYTF
TRBJ2-7,TRBV5-1,few,TRBD2,TGCGCCAGCAGCCTGGGACTACCCGAGGGGGAGCAGTACTTC,CASSLGLPEGEQYF
TRBJ2-2,TRBV28,NA,NA,TGTGCCAGCAGTTCCCTCCTCCGGGAGCTGTTTTTT,CASSSLLRELFF
TRBJ1-1,TRBV30,few,NA,TGTGCCTGGGGCTCGGGGGGGGCTTGGACTGAAGCTTTCTTT,CAWGSGGAWTEAFF
TRBJ2-5,TRBV11-2,few,NA,TGTGCCAGCAGCTTCAACAGGGGAGGGGAGACCCAGTACTTC,CASSFNRGGETQYF
TRBJ2-7,TRBV10-3,NA,NA,TGTGCCATCAGTGAGCTAGGCTCCGAGCAGTACTTC,CAISELGSEQYF
TRBJ2-3,TRBV25-1,NA,TRBD2,TGTGCCGGGAGGGGACCAGATAAAGATACGCAGTATTTT,CAGRGPDKDTQYF
TRBJ2-2,TRBV6-1,NA,TRBD2,TGTGCCAGCAGTGAAAAGGGGAGGGAATGGGCCGGGGAGCTGTTTTTT,CASSEKGREWAGELFF